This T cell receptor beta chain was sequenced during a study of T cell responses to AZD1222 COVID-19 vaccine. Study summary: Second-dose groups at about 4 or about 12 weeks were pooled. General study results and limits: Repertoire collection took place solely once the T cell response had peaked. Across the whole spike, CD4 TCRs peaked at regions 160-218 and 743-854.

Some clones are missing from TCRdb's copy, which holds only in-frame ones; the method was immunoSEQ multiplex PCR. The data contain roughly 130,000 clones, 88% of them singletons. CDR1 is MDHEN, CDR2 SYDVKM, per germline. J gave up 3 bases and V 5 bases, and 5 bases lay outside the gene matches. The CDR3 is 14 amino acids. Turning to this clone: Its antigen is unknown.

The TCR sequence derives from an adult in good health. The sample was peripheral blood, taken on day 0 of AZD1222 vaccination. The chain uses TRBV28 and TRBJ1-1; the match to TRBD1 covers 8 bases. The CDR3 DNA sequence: TGTGCCAGCAGTGCTAACAGGGGGGACACTGAAGCTTTCTTT. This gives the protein CASSANRGDTEAFF.